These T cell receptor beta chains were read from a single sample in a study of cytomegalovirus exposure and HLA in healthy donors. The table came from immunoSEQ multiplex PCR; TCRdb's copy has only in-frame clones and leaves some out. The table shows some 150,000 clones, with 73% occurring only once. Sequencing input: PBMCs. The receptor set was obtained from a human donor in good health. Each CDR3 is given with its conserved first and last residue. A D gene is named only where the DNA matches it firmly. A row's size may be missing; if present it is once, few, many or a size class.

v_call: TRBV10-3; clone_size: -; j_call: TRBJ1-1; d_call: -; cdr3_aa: CAISEWEGKNTEAFF; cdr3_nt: TGTGCCATCAGTGAGTGGGAGGGAAAGAACACTGAAGCTTTCTTT
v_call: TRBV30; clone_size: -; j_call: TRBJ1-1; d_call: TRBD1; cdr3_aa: CAWSSQGYTEAFF; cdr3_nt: TGTGCCTGGAGTTCACAGGGGTACACTGAAGCTTTCTTT
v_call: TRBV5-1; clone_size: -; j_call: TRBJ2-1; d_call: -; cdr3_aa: CASTLRASGGVEQFF; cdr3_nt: TGCGCCAGCACCCTAAGGGCCTCGGGGGGCGTTGAGCAGTTCTTC
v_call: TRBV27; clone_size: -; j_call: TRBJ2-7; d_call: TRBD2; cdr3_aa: CASSLTSGSGEQYF; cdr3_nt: TGTGCCAGCAGTTTAACTAGCGGGAGCGGCGAGCAGTACTTC
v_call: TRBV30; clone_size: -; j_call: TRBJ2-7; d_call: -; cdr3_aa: CAWTLGGVTSLGQYF; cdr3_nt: TGTGCCTGGACCCTGGGAGGAGTTACGAGTTTGGGGCAGTACTTC
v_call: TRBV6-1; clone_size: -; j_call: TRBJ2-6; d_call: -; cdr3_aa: CASSVQGSGANVLTF; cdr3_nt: TGTGCCAGCAGCGTCCAGGGTTCTGGGGCCAACGTCCTGACTTTC
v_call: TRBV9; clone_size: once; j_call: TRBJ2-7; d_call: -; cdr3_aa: CASSVSTEATYEQYF; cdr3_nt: TGTGCCAGCAGCGTGTCTACCGAAGCGACCTACGAGCAGTACTTC
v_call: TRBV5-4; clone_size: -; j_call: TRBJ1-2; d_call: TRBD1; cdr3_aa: CASSSGTANYGYTF; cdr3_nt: TGTGCCAGCAGCTCAGGGACAGCCAACTATGGCTACACCTTC
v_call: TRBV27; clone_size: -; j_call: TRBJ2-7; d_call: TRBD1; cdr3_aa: CASSFSGTAVYEQYF; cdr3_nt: TGTGCCAGCAGTTTCTCCGGGACAGCTGTTTACGAGCAGTACTTC
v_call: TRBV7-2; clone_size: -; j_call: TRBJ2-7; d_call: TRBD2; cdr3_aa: CASSLAWLADRYEQYF; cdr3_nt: TGTGCCAGCAGCTTAGCGTGGCTAGCGGACCGCTACGAGCAGTACTTC
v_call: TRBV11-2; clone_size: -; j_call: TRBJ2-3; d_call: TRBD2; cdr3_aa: CASSFRLAATDTQYF; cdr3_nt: TGTGCCAGCAGCTTCAGACTAGCGGCCACAGATACGCAGTATTTT
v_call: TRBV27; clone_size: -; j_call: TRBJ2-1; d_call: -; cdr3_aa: CASSLYNEQFF; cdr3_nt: TGTGCCAGCAGTCTCTACAATGAGCAGTTCTTC
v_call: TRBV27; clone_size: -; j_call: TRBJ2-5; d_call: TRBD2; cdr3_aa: CASSLLAGGETQYF; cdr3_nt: TGTGCCAGCAGTTTGCTAGCGGGTGGAGAGACCCAGTACTTC
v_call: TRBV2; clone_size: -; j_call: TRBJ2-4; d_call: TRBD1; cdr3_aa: CASSDGTGGTKNIQYF; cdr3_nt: TGTGCCAGCAGTGACGGGACAGGGGGAACCAAAAACATTCAGTACTTC
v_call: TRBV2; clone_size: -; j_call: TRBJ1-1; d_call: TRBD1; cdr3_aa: CAGLLWGQGAAEAFF; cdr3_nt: TGTGCCGGCCTCCTGTGGGGACAGGGGGCTGCTGAAGCTTTCTTT
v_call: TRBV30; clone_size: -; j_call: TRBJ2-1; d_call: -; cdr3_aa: CAWKGGAYNEQFF; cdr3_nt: TGTGCCTGGAAGGGCGGGGCCTACAATGAGCAGTTCTTC
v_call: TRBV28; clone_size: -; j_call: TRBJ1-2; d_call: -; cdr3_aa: CASSSTGENYGYTF; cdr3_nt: TGTGCCAGCAGTTCGACAGGAGAAAACTATGGCTACACCTTC
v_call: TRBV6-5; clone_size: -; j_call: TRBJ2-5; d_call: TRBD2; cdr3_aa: CASTSFAGGGETQYF; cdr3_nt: TGTGCCAGCACCTCCTTCGCGGGAGGGGGAGAGACCCAGTACTTC
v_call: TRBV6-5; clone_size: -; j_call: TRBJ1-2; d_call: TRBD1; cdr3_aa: CASRGTGRANYGYTF; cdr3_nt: TGTGCCAGCAGAGGGACAGGGAGAGCTAACTATGGCTACACCTTC
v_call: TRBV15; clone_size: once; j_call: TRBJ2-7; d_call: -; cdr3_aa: CATSREPGEQYF; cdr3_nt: TGTGCCACCAGCAGAGAGCCGGGCGAGCAGTACTTC
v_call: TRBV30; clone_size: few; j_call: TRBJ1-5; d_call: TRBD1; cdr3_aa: CAWSYRDRGNQPQHF; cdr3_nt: TGTGCCTGGAGTTACAGGGACAGGGGAAATCAGCCCCAGCATTTT
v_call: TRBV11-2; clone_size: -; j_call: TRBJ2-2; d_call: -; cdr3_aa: CASSLVRGGELFF; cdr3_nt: TGTGCCAGCAGCTTAGTTCGGGGCGGGGAGCTGTTTTTT
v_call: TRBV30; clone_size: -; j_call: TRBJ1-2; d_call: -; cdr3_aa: CAWSVNRDYGYTF; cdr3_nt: TGTGCCTGGAGTGTAAACAGAGACTATGGCTACACCTTC
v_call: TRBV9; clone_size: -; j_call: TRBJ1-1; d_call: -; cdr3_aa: CASSVTGNTEAFF; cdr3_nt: TGTGCCAGCAGCGTTACAGGGAACACTGAAGCTTTCTTT
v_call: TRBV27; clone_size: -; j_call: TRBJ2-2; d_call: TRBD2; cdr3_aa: CASSFGLAIGELFF; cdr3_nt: TGTGCCAGCAGTTTCGGACTAGCGATCGGGGAGCTGTTTTTT
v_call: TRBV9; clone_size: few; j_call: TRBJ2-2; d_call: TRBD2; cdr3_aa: CASSVGLAANTGELFF; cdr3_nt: TGTGCCAGCAGCGTAGGCCTAGCGGCGAACACCGGGGAGCTGTTTTTT
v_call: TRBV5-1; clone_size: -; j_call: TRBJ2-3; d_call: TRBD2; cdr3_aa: CASKTSAHTDTQYF; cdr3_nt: TGCGCCAGCAAAACTAGCGCCCACACAGATACGCAGTATTTT
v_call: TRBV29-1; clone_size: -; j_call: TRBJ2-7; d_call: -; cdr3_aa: CSVSQGYEQYF; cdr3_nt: TGCAGCGTTTCGCAGGGCTACGAGCAGTACTTC